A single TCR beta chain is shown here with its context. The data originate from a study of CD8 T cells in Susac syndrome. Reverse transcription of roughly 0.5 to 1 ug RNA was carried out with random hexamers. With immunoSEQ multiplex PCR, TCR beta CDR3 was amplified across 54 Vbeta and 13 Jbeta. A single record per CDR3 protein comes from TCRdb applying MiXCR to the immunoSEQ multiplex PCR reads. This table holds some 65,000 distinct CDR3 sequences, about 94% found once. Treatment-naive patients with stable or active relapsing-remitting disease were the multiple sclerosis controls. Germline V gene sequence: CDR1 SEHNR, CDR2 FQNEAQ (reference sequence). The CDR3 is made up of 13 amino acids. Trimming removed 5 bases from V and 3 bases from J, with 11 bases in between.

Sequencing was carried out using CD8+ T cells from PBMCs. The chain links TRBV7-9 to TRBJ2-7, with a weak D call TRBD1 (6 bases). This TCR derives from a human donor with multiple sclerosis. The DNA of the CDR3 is TGTGCCAGCAGCCCCCCAGGGGACTACGAGCAGTACTTC. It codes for CASSPPGDYEQYF.